The clone carrying this T cell receptor (beta chain) turned up a few times. Its antigen remains unknown. TCRdb recomputed calls from the 5' RACE reads with MiXCR, one row per CDR3 protein. The profile covers roughly 150,000 distinct CDR3 sequences, with over 10% appearing a single time and about 3.3% taken by the ten largest. This sample was included in a study of T-cell memory formation after mild COVID-19. Study in general: Clustering of TCRs was largely donor specific.

CDR1 MGHRA and CDR2 YSYEKL come from the germline V gene. V was cut by 0 bases and J by 0 bases, with 10 bases left in between. The CDR3 spans 16 residues. Study-level results: Some responding clones appeared in pre-infection memory, suggesting cross-reactive memory joined. Clonal second-wave expansions that peaked on day 37 had unconfirmed SARS-CoV-2 specificity. Those CD4+ clones that contracted were mainly in CM and EM (CD8+ ones in EMRA).

The sequenced material came from PBMCs or a T cell subset sorted from them (not recorded which). J is TRBJ2-3 and V is TRBV4-1; D uncertain. The sequence was obtained from a man aged 18 to 35 who had mild COVID-19 (a few samples of this study predate the infection). Cell type and time point are not known. This chain's CDR3 is CASSQESAPSTDTQYF. The CDR3 coding sequence is TGCGCCAGCAGCCAAGAGTCAGCCCCTAGCACAGATACGCAGTATTTT.